The 14 T cell receptor beta chains presented below share a single source sample, sequenced in a study of identical twins (dated by TCRdb to 2015 to 2016). The library was built by means of 5' RACE. Sequencing used an Illumina HiSeq 2000. TCRdb trimmed public reads at Q25 via fastp, called clones via MiXCR and kept in-frame beta chains. Each CDR3 protein appears once, grouped with its most common genes and DNA. Counted in this sample were fewer than 500,000 distinct CDR3 sequences; roughly an eighth of them appeared once. The ten largest clones capture around 0.98% of the sample. These data were also reused for a study on yellow fever vaccine responses in identical twins.

What was sequenced was CD4+ T cells sorted from blood. The receptors were gathered from a woman aged 18-29 years in good health.

This chain uses TRBV29-1 with TRBJ2-7; 12 bases line up with TRBD2. This CDR3 has 13 amino acids. V shed 6 bases, J shed 6 bases, and the junction held 6 bases outside the gene matches. Looked up from germline, CDR1 is SQVTM and CDR2 is ANQGSEA. CDR3 sequence reads: CSVALAGGAEQYF. The CDR3 nucleotides are TGCAGCGTGGCCCTAGCGGGAGGGGCCGAGCAGTACTTC.

Of note for this clonotype: This could be a read error, since a much larger clone is one nucleotide away. V and J are TRBV25-1 and TRBJ2-7; TRBD1 is a possible D gene (6 bases). Germline assignment: CDR1 MGHDK and CDR2 SYGVNS. CDR3 length: 14 amino acids. V was pared by 5 bases and J by 3 bases, with 14 bases between. CDR3 in amino acids: CASSPSGTLYEQYF. CDR3 DNA sequence: TGTGCCAGCAGTCCCTCCGGGACACTCTACGAGCAGTACTTC.

The V and J genes are TRBV4-3 and TRBJ1-1, with a tentative D call TRBD1 (5 bases). The germline V and J ends were trimmed by 0 bases and 5 bases, with 13 bases remaining between them. The CDR3 is 15 amino acids. Germline V gene data show CDR1 as LGHNA and CDR2 as YSLEER. CDR3 in amino acids: CASSQEGLGRTEAFF. The CDR3 coding sequence is TGCGCCAGCAGCCAAGAGGGACTGGGTCGTACTGAAGCTTTCTTT.

This clonotype has a count of ten or more. The rearrangement uses TRBV5-4 and TRBJ2-1; the match to TRBD1 covers 10 bases. The CDR3 spans 15 residues. V lost 3 bases to trimming and J lost 4 bases; unmatched junction nucleotides: 4. CDR1 and CDR2 (germline): SGHNT, YYREEE (reference sequence). The CDR3 nucleotides are TGTGCCAGCAGCTCTGGGACAGGGGTGTACAATGAGCAGTTCTTC. Its protein is CASSSGTGVYNEQFF.

J is TRBJ2-7 and V is TRBV11-1, with 9 bases lining up with TRBD1. CDR1 is SGHAT, CDR2 FQDESV, per germline (reference sequence). This CDR3 contains 14 residues. V was clipped by 6 bases and J by 3 bases; unmatched bases: 6. The CDR3 loop is CASRRPGQGYEQYF. In DNA form, the CDR3 reads TGTGCCAGCAGACGTCCGGGACAGGGCTACGAGCAGTACTTC.

The genes are TRBV6-1 and TRBJ2-7; D gene unclear. Trimming took off 8 bases at V and 4 bases at J, with 18 bases between the two ends. The CDR3 is made up of 14 amino acids. Germline V gives CDR1 MNHNS, CDR2 SASEGT. CDR3 DNA: TGTGCCAGCTATCTGGTGGCTCGCAGATACGAGCAGTACTTC. This encodes CASYLVARRYEQYF.

This clonotype was observed at least ten times. The genes are TRBV24-1 and TRBJ2-2; 8 bases line up with TRBD1. Germline CDR1 and CDR2: KGHDR and SFDVKD. V lost 0 bases and J lost 4; bases outside the gene matches: 0. The CDR3 spans 15 residues. The CDR3 DNA is TGTGCCACCAGTGATTTGGGACAGGGCACCGGGGAGCTGTTTTTT. Translated: CATSDLGQGTGELFF.

The chain links TRBV7-2 to TRBJ2-3; 12 positions agree with TRBD2. The CDR3 contains 16 residues. Germline V gene data show CDR1 as SGHTA and CDR2 as FQGNSA. The junction had 7 bases not matched to a gene; V was cut back by 4 bases and J by 5 bases. This CDR3 is CASSSGLAGLVDTQYF. The CDR3 nucleotides are TGTGCCAGCAGCTCTGGACTAGCGGGACTAGTAGATACGCAGTATTTT.

In its sample, this clonotype was seen a few times. J is TRBJ1-2 and V is TRBV9; tentative D call: TRBD1 (6 bases). This CDR3 has 16 residues. Trimming took 6 bases from V and 6 from J, leaving 24 bases between them. Germline values: CDR1 SGDLS, CDR2 YYNGEE. The CDR3 sequence is CASTVSPRAGEDGYTF. CDR3 coding DNA: TGTGCCAGCACCGTGTCCCCGAGGGCAGGGGAAGATGGCTACACCTTC.

This clonotype was seen only a few times. This sequence joins TRBV4-3 and TRBJ2-2; 7 positions match TRBD2. Per the germline V gene, CDR1 is LGHNA and CDR2 is YSLEER. V lost 0 bases to trimming and J lost 6 bases; unmatched junction nucleotides: 10. This CDR3 contains 17 residues. The CDR3 sequence is CASSQDLASGAPGELFF. CDR3 bases: TGCGCCAGCAGCCAAGATCTGGCTAGCGGAGCCCCCGGGGAGCTGTTTTTT.

This clonotype was seen a handful of times. The chain has TRBV7-9 and TRBJ2-5, with 10 bases matching TRBD2. Trimming removed 5 bases from V and 3 bases from J; junction bases left unmatched: 6. In germline, CDR1 is SEHNR, CDR2 FQNEAQ (reference sequence). This CDR3 spans 15 amino acids. The CDR3 DNA sequence: TGTGCCAGCAGCAGCTGGACTAGCGGAAAAGAGACCCAGTACTTC. Protein product: CASSSWTSGKETQYF.

Only a few counts were recorded for this clonotype. This sequence joins TRBV12-3 or TRBV12-4 and TRBJ2-3; possible D gene TRBD1, 5 bases. CDR3 length: 15 amino acids. With 1 base removed from V and 6 bases from J, the gap between germline ends came to 14 bases. This CDR3 reads CASSLGQKDSDTQYF. CDR3 DNA sequence: TGTGCCAGCAGTTTAGGACAGAAGGATAGTGATACGCAGTATTTT.

This chain joins TRBV20-1 and TRBJ1-6; a weak D match, TRBD1 (6 bases). Per the germline V gene, CDR1 is DFQATT and CDR2 is SNEGSKA (reference sequence). There are 14 residues in the CDR3. V lost 0 bases and J lost 8, with 11 bases in between. The CDR3 DNA reads TGCAGTGCTAGAGATCCCAGGGGAGATTCACCCCTCCACTTT. The encoded protein is CSARDPRGDSPLHF.

This clonotype was found many times. V and J are TRBV6-2 or TRBV6-3 and TRBJ2-1, with unresolved D. Trimming stripped 7 bases from V and 0 bases from J, with 7 bases between. Germline CDR1 reads MNHEY; CDR2 reads SVGEGT. This CDR3 spans 13 amino acids. CDR3 sequence reads: CASTTSSYNEQFF. The CDR3 DNA is TGTGCCAGCACTACCAGCTCCTACAATGAGCAGTTCTTC.